This TCR beta chain is from a study of T cell responses to AZD1222 COVID-19 vaccine. Study outcomes and limitations: Recipients of two AZD1222 doses showed rising Spike-specific TCR breadth and depth. Possibly, clonal diversity was underestimated; donors were largely white British and included more females.

CDR1 MNHEY and CDR2 SVGEGT come from the germline V gene. The V gene lost 5 bases and the J gene lost 12 bases, with 19 bases spanning the gap. The CDR3 loop spans 14 amino acids. Generated by immunoSEQ multiplex PCR, the TCRdb table keeps only in-frame clones and is missing some. The table has 150,000 to 190,000 clones, more than 75% seen once. Turning to this clone: Antigen: not known.

Whether given at about 4 or about 12 weeks, second doses were pooled. The chain couples TRBV6-2 or TRBV6-3 to TRBJ2-2; D gene ambiguous. The specimen comprised peripheral blood, sampled 28 days after the second AZD1222 dose. The receptor was isolated from an adult who received the AZD1222 COVID-19 vaccine. CDR3 protein: CASSRPGLLRQLFF. CDR3 DNA: TGTGCCAGCAGTCGTCCGGGCCTACTACGGCAGCTGTTTTTT.